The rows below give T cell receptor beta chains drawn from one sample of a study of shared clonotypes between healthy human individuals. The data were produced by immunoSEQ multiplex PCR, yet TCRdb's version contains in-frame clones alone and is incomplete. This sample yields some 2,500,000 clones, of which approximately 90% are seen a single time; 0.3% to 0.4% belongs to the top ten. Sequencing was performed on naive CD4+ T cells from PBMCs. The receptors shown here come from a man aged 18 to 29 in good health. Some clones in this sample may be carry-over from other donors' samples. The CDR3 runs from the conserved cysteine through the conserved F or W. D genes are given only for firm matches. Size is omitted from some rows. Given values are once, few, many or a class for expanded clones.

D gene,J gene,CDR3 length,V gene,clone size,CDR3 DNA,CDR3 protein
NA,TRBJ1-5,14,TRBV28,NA,TGTGCCAGCATCATCGGGGGGAGCAATCAGCCCCAGCATTTT,CASIIGGSNQPQHF
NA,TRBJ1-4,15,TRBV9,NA,TGTGCCAGCAGTCCTAGTCAGAGAACTAATGAAAAACTGTTTTTT,CASSPSQRTNEKLFF
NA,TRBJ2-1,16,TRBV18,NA,TGTGCCAGCTCACCTATTCCCACGGGGGAATACAATGAGCAGTTCTTC,CASSPIPTGEYNEQFF
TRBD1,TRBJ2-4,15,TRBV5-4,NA,TGTGCCAGCAGCTTGGGGGGACAGGAGAAAAACATTCAGTACTTC,CASSLGGQEKNIQYF
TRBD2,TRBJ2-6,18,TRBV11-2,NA,TGTGCCAGCAGCCCCCGGGTAGCGGGATACTCTGGGGCCAACGTCCTGACTTTC,CASSPRVAGYSGANVLTF
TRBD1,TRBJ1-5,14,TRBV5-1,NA,TGCGCCAGCAGCGGGGACAGGAACTATCAGCCCCAGCATTTT,CASSGDRNYQPQHF
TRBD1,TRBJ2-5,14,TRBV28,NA,TGTGCCAGCAGCCAGACAGGGAACCAAGAGACCCAGTACTTC,CASSQTGNQETQYF
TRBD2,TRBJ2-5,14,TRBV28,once,TGTGCCAGCAGTTTAGCGGGAGGGCTGGAGACCCAGTACTTC,CASSLAGGLETQYF
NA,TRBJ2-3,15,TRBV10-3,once,TGTGCCATCAGTGGGGGCGGACCTCGCACAGATACGCAGTATTTT,CAISGGGPRTDTQYF
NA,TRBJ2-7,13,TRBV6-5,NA,TGTGTCACCGGTAGTCTGAGCTCCTACGAGCAGTACTTC,CVTGSLSSYEQYF
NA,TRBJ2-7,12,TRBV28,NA,TGTGCCAGCAGTCCCGACACTTACGAGCAGTACTTC,CASSPDTYEQYF
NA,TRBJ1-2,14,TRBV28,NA,TGTGCCAGCAGTTTAATGTCGCGGCAGGATGGCTACACCTTC,CASSLMSRQDGYTF
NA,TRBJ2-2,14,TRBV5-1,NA,TGCGCCAGCAGCTTGGACAGACCCACCGGGGAGCTGTTTTTT,CASSLDRPTGELFF
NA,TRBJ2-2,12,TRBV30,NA,TGTGCCTGGAGCGCAGGGTACGGGGAGCTGTTTTTT,CAWSAGYGELFF
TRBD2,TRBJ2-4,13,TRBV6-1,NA,TGTGCCAGCAGTGGGGCGGGAGGAGACATTCAGTACTTC,CASSGAGGDIQYF
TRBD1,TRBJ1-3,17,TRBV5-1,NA,TGCGCCAGCAGCTCCCCTACGACAGGGAGCTCTGGAAACACCATATATTTT,CASSSPTTGSSGNTIYF
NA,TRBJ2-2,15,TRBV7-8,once,TGTGCCAGCAGCGCGGGACAGCGGGGCACCGGGGAGCTGTTTTTT,CASSAGQRGTGELFF
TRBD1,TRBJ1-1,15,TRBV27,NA,TGTGCCAGCAGCTGGACAGGTCGCGGGAGGACTGAAGCTTTCTTT,CASSWTGRGRTEAFF
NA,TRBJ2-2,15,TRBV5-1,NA,TGCGCCAGCAGCTGGTTGACAGGCAACACCGGGGAGCTGTTTTTT,CASSWLTGNTGELFF
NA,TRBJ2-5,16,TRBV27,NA,TGTGCCAGCAGTCTCTCCCGGGTCCCCGGGGAGGAGACCCAGTACTTC,CASSLSRVPGEETQYF
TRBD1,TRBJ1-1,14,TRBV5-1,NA,TGCGCCAGCAGCAACTACAGGGGGGACACTGAAGCTTTCTTT,CASSNYRGDTEAFF
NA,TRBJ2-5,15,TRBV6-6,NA,TGTGCCAGCAGTTACTCCCCAGACAGGTGGGAGACCCAGTACTTC,CASSYSPDRWETQYF
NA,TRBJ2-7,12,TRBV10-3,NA,TGTGCCACACCGGGACAAACCTACGAGCAGTACTTC,CATPGQTYEQYF